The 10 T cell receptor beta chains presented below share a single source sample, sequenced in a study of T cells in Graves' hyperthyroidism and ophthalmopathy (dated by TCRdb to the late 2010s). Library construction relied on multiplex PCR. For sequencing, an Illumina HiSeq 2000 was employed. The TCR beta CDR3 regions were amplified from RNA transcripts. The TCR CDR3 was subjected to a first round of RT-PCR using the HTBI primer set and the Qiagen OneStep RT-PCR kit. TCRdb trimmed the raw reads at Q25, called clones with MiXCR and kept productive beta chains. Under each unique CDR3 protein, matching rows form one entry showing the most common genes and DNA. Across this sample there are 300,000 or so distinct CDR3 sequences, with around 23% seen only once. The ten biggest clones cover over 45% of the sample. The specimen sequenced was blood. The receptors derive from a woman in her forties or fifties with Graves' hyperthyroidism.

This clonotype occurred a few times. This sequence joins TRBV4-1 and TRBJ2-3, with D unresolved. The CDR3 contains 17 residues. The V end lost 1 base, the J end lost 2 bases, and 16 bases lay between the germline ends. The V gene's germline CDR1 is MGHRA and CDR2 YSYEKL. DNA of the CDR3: TGCGCCAGCAGCCAAGGCCCCCGGGCCTCCTACACAGATACGCAGTATTTT. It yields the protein CASSQGPRASYTDTQYF.

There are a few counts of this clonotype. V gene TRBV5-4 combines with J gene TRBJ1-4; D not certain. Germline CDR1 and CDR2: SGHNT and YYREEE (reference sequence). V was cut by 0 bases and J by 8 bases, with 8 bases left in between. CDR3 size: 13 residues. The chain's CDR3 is CASSLATREKLFF. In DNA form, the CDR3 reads TGTGCCAGCAGCTTGGCCACACGGGAAAAACTGTTTTTT.

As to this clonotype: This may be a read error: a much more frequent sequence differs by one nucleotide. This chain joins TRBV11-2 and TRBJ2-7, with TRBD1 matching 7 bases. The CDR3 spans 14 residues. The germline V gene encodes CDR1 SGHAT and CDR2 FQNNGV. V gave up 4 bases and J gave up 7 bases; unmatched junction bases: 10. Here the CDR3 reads CASSSPRQGHEQYF. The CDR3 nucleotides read TGTGCCAGCAGCTCGCCACGACAGGGCCATGAGCAGTACTTC.

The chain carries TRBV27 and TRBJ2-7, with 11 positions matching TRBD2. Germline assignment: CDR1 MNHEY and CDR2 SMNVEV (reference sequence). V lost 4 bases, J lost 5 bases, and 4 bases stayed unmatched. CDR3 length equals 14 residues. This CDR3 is CASSSSGRMNEQYF. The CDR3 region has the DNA TGTGCCAGCAGTTCTAGCGGGAGGATGAACGAGCAGTACTTC.

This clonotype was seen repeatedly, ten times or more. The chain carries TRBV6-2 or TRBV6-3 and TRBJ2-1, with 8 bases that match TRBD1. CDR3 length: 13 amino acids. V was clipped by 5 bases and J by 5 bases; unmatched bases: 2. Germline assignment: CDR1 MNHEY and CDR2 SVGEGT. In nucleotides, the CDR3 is TGTGCCAGCAGTGACAGGGGCCACAATGAGCAGTTCTTC. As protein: CASSDRGHNEQFF.

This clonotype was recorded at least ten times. The CDR3 DNA follows: TGTGCCAGCTCCCCCCTCGTTGCCGGGGAGCTGTTTTTT. Its protein product is CASSPLVAGELFF. The chain links TRBV27 to TRBJ2-2; D unclear. CDR3 size: 13 residues. Germline CDR1 is MNHEY and CDR2 is SMNVEV (reference sequence). Trimming took off 8 bases at V and 6 bases at J, with 13 bases between the two ends.

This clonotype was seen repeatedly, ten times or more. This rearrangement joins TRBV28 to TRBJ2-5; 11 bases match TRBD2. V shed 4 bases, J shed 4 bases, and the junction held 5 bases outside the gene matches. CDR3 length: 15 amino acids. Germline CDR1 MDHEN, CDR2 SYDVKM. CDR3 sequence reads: CASSSPGLAGETQYF. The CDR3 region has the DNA TGTGCCAGCAGTTCCCCAGGACTAGCGGGAGAGACCCAGTACTTC.

CDR3 DNA: TGCAGCTTCCTAGCGGCCCAAGAGACCCAGTACTTC. It encodes CSFLAAQETQYF. This chain links TRBV29-1 with TRBJ2-5; 7 nucleotides align to TRBD2. The germline V gene has CDR1 SQVTM and CDR2 ANQGSEA. The CDR3 covers 12 residues. The V gene end was trimmed by 8 bases and the J gene end by 1 base; junction bases not matched to a gene: 4.

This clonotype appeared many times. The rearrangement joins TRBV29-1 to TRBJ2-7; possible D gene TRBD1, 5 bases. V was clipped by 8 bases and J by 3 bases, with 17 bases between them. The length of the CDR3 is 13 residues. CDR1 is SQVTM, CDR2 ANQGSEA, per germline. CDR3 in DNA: TGCAGCCCTCCCCCTAGACAGTTCTACGAGCAGTACTTC. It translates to CSPPPRQFYEQYF.

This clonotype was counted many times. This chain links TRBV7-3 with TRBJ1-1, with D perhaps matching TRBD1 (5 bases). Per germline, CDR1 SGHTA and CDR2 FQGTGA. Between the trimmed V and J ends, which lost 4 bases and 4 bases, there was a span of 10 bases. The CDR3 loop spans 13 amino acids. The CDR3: CASSSNGGTEAFF. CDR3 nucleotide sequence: TGTGCCAGCAGCTCCAACGGGGGCACTGAAGCTTTCTTT.